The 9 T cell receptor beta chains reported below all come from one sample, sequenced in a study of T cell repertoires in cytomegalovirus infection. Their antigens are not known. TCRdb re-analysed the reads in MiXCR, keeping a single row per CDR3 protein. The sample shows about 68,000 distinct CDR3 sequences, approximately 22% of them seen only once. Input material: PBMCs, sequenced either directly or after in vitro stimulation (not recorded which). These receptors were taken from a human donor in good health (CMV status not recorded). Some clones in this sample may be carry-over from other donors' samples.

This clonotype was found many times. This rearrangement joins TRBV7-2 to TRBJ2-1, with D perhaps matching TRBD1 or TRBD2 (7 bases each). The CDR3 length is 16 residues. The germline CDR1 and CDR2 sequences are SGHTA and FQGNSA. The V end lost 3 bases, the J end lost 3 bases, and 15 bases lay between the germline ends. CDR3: CASSFQGGGDYNEQFF. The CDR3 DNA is TGTGCCAGCAGCTTCCAGGGGGGGGGGGACTACAATGAGCAGTTCTTC. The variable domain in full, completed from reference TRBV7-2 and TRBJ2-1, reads GAGVSQSPSNKVTEKGKDVELRCDPISGHTALYWYRQSLGQGLEFLIYFQGNSAPDKSGLPSDRFSAERTGGSVSTLTIQRTQQEDSAVYLCASSFQGGGDYNEQFFGPGTRLTVL.

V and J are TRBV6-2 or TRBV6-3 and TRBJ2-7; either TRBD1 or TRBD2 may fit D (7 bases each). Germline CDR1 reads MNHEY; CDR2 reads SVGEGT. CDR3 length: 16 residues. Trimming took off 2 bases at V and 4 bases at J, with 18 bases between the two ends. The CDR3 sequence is CASSYEAGTAIYEQYF. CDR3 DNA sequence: TGTGCCAGCAGTTACGAAGCGGGGACAGCGATATACGAGCAGTACTTC.

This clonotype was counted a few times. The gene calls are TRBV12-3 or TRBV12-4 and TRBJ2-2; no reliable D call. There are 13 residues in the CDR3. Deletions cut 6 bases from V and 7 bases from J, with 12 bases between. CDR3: CASRIGSGGELFF. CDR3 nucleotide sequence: TGTGCCAGCAGGATAGGGTCCGGCGGGGAGCTGTTTTTT.

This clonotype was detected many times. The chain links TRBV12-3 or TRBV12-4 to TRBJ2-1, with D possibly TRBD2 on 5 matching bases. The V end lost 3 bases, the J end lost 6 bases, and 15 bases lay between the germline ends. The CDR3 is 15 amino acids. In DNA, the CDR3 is TGTGCCAGCAGTTTGGGTACCGGGATCCGCAATGAGCAGTTCTTC. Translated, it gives CASSLGTGIRNEQFF.

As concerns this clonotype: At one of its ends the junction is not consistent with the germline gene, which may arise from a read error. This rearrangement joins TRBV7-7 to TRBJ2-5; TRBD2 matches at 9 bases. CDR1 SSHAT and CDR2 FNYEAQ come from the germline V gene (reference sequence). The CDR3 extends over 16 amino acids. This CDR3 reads CASSPGGSGRSRTQYF. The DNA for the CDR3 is TGTGCTAGCAGCCCAGGGGGTAGCGGGAGATCGAGGACCCAGTACTTC.

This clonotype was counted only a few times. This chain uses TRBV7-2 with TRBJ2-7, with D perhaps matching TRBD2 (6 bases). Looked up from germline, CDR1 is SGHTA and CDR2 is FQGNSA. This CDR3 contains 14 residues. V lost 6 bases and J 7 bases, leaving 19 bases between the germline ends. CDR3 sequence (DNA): TGTGCCAGCAGACCGAATTCACTAGCAGAGGAGCAGTACGTC. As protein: CASRPNSLAEEQYV.

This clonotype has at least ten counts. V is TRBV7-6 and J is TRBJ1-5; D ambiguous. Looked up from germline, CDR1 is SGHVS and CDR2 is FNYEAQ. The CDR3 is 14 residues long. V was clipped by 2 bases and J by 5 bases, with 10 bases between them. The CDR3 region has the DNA TGTGCCAGCAGCTTATCATCAGGATATCAGCCCCAGCATTTT. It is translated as CASSLSSGYQPQHF.

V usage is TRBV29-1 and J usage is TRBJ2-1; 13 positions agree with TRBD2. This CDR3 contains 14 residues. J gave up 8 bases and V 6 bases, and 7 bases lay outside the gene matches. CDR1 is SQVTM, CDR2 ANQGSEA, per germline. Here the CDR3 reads CSVAGTSGMYEQFF. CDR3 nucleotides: TGCAGCGTGGCCGGGACTAGCGGGATGTATGAGCAGTTCTTC.

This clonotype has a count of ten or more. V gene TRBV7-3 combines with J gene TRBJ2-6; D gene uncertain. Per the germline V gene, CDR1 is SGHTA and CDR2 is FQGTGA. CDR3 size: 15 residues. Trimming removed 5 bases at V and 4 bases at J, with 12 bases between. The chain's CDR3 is CASSKDAAGANVLTF. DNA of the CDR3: TGTGCCAGCAGCAAAGATGCCGCGGGGGCCAACGTCCTGACTTTC.